The 10 T cell receptor beta chains below all came from one sample that was sequenced in a study of T cells in Graves' hyperthyroidism and ophthalmopathy. Template material for amplifying TCR beta CDR3 regions consisted of RNA transcripts. With the HTBI primer set, the TCR CDR3 went through a first round of RT-PCR. Each CDR3 protein gets one entry after TCRdb re-called the multiplex PCR reads with MiXCR. The table lists almost 600,000 distinct CDR3 sequences, more than 45% of them singletons. Sample: peripheral blood or thyroid tissue (not recorded which). Source of these receptors: a young woman with Graves' hyperthyroidism.

This clonotype was picked up many times. This rearrangement joins TRBV11-2 to TRBJ2-7; 9 positions agree with TRBD2. V lost 3 bases to trimming and J lost 3 bases; unmatched junction nucleotides: 6. Germline lookup yields CDR1 SGHAT and CDR2 FQNNGV. The CDR3 is 15 amino acids. The CDR3 loop is CASSLSSGRLYEQYF. DNA for the CDR3: TGTGCCAGCAGCTTGTCAAGCGGGAGGCTCTACGAGCAGTACTTC.

This clonotype showed up just once. The chain carries TRBV15 and TRBJ2-5; 9 bases agree with TRBD1. The CDR3 consists of 15 residues. J gave up 5 bases and V 1 base, and 5 bases lay outside the gene matches. Germline-derived CDR1 and CDR2 are LNHNV and YYDKDF (reference sequence). CDR3 DNA: TGTGCCACCAGCAGAGGGGGGACAGGGTGGGAGACCCAGTACTTC. Protein: CATSRGGTGWETQYF.

Concerning this clonotype: An end of the junction does not agree with germline; a read error may underlie this. The genes are TRBV10-3 and TRBJ2-5; 12 positions match TRBD2. The CDR3 sequence is 16 residues long. Germline V gene sequence: CDR1 ENHRY, CDR2 SYGVKD. The CDR3 sequence: CAISEARTSGKETQCF. The CDR3 DNA reads TGTGCCATCAGTGAGGCAAGGACTAGCGGGAAAGAGACCCAGTGCTTC.

Concerning this clonotype: The germline gene is not matched at one end of the junction; a read error may be the cause. The V call is TRBV7-9, the J call TRBJ2-6; TRBD1 matches 8 bases. Per the germline V gene, CDR1 is SEHNR and CDR2 is FQNEAQ (reference sequence). The CDR3 spans 13 residues. CDR3 sequence: CASSSGQGATEAF. CDR3 DNA sequence: TGTGCCAGCAGCTCTGGTCAGGGGGCGACTGAAGCTTTC.

In its sample, this clonotype was seen once. A read error may account for a junction end that differs from germline. The chain is built from TRBV5-5 and TRBJ1-4; tentatively, D is TRBD1 (5 bases). This CDR3 has 15 residues. Germline V lookup: CDR1 SGHKS, CDR2 YYEKEE (reference sequence). The CDR3 sequence: CASSFDDRGGEELFF. Written as DNA, the CDR3 is TGCGCCAGCAGCTTCGACGACAGAGGTGGTGAAGAACTGTTTTTT. Looking up the rest from reference TRBV5-5 and TRBJ1-4 gives the full variable domain: DAGVTQSPTHLIKTRGQQVTLRCSPISGHKSVSWYQQVLGQGPQFIFQYYEKEERGRGNFPDRFSARQFPNYSSELNVNALLLGDSALYLCASSFDDRGGEELFFGSGTQLSVL.

The V and J genes are TRBV24-1 and TRBJ2-1, with D hard to call. The CDR3 contains 14 residues. The germline V gene has CDR1 KGHDR and CDR2 SFDVKD. The V end lost 4 bases, the J end lost 8 bases, and 14 bases lay between the germline ends. The CDR3 DNA reads TGTGCCACCAGTGACCTAGAGAGGAACGATGAGCAGTTCTTC. The encoded protein is CATSDLERNDEQFF.

The chain has TRBV7-2 and TRBJ2-3; unclear D gene. The CDR3 totals 14 residues. Per the germline V gene, CDR1 is SGHTA and CDR2 is FQGNSA. V lost 4 bases and J lost 1, with 9 bases in between. CDR3 protein: CASSSLRRTDTQYF. The CDR3 DNA reads TGTGCCAGCAGCTCTCTACGGCGCACAGATACGCAGTATTTT. Full variable domain (outside the CDR3, taken from reference TRBV7-2 and TRBJ2-3): GAGVSQSPSNKVTEKGKDVELRCDPISGHTALYWYRQSLGQGLEFLIYFQGNSAPDKSGLPSDRFSAERTGGSVSTLTIQRTQQEDSAVYLCASSSLRRTDTQYFGPGTRLTVL.

This clonotype was seen just once. The chain links TRBV10-3 to TRBJ2-5; TRBD1 matches 8 bases. CDR1 and CDR2 from the germline V gene are ENHRY and SYGVKD. This CDR3 is built from 11 residues. V gave up 5 bases and J gave up 9 bases; unmatched junction bases: 2. CDR3 DNA: TGTGCCATCAGTACGGGACAGGCCCAGTACTTC. Translated: CAISTGQAQYF.

This clonotype was recorded only once. This may be a read error, as it is one base from a much larger clone. The chain has TRBV6-5 and TRBJ2-6; D call uncertain. This CDR3 spans 16 amino acids. Germline CDR1 is MNHEY and CDR2 is SVGAGI. CDR3 protein: CASSLDSSSEANVLTF. CDR3 nucleotide sequence: TGTGCCAGCAGTTTAGATAGTAGCTCTGAGGCCAACGTCCTGACTTTC.

This clonotype was observed many times. The rearrangement links TRBV6-5 to TRBJ2-5; D gene unclear. CDR1 is MNHEY and CDR2 is SVGAGI in the germline V gene. The V gene lost 0 bases and the J gene lost 0 bases, with 8 bases spanning the gap. This CDR3 contains 15 residues. Here the CDR3 reads CASSYSTNYQETQYF. DNA of the CDR3: TGTGCCAGCAGTTACTCAACCAATTACCAAGAGACCCAGTACTTC.